One sample yielded the 25 T cell receptor beta chains listed below, sequenced in a study of OX40 agonist ivuxolimab in advanced cancers. Produced via immunoSEQ multiplex PCR; TCRdb's table is partial and in-frame only. The sample holds almost 85,000 clones, 90% to 95% seen once. Sequenced material: CD4+ or CD8+ T cells sorted from blood, taken in a trial of the OX40 agonist ivuxolimab. All receptors derive from an adult with an advanced solid tumor such as melanoma, head and neck, liver or kidney cancer.

This chain connects TRBV7-8 to TRBJ2-5; D is uncertain. CDR1 SGHVS and CDR2 FQNEAQ come from the germline V gene. CDR3 length equals 15 residues. Trimming left V 4 bases short and J 2 bases short, with 14 bases between. The CDR3 DNA is TGTGCCAGCAGCTCCTGGACCGACGCTCAAGAGACCCAGTACTTC. Its protein product is CASSSWTDAQETQYF.

The chain is built from TRBV6-5 and TRBJ2-3; D is ambiguous. The CDR3 is made up of 13 amino acids. Germline CDR1 MNHEY, CDR2 SVGAGI. The V gene lost 0 bases and the J gene lost 5 bases, with 6 bases spanning the gap. In DNA form, the CDR3 reads TGTGCCAGCAGTTACTCGGCGAGAGATACGCAGTATTTT. Encoded protein: CASSYSARDTQYF.

Notes on this clone: Distinct nucleotide sequences in the sample also encode this CDR3. The V and J genes are TRBV5-1 and TRBJ2-7; 7 bases line up with TRBD2. The CDR3 extends over 15 amino acids. The germline CDR1 and CDR2 sequences are SGHRS and YFSETQ. Trimming at V came to 0 bases and at J to 12 bases, leaving 15 bases not matched to a gene. The CDR3 reads CASSLGAGVAGDWYF. The CDR3 region has the DNA TGCGCCAGCAGCTTGGGTGCGGGGGTCGCGGGGGACTGGTACTTC.

The CDR3 reads CASSLTLSSYNEQFF. For the CDR3, the DNA is TGTGCCAGCAGTCTGACCTTAAGCTCCTACAATGAGCAGTTCTTC. The chain links TRBV27 to TRBJ2-1, with D uncertain. The CDR3 is 15 residues long. Trimming cost V 5 bases and J 0 bases, with 11 bases left between them. The germline CDR1 and CDR2 sequences are MNHEY and SMNVEV (reference sequence).

This chain joins TRBV29-1 and TRBJ2-2; D may correspond to TRBD1 or TRBD2 (5 bases each). There are 12 residues in the CDR3. V lost 4 bases, J lost 7 bases, and 10 bases lay in between. Germline assignment: CDR1 SQVTM and CDR2 ANQGSEA. The CDR3 sequence is CSVGGVGGELFF. DNA of the CDR3: TGCAGCGTTGGAGGGGTGGGCGGGGAGCTGTTTTTT.

The V call is TRBV6-5, the J call TRBJ2-7; tentatively, D is TRBD1 (5 bases). Per germline, CDR1 MNHEY and CDR2 SVGAGI. Trimming left V 5 bases short and J 7 bases short, with 21 bases between. The CDR3 runs to 15 residues. The CDR3 sequence: CASSPLGLIEREQYF. CDR3 sequence (DNA): TGTGCCAGCAGTCCCCTGGGGCTTATAGAAAGAGAGCAGTACTTC.

The chain has TRBV7-9 and TRBJ2-7; no clear D. With 3 bases removed from V and 5 bases from J, the gap between germline ends came to 8 bases. The CDR3 sequence is 12 residues long. The V gene's germline CDR1 is SEHNR and CDR2 FQNEAQ (reference sequence). In DNA, the CDR3 is TGTGCCAGCAGCTTTACCACGAACGAGCAGTACTTC. It encodes CASSFTTNEQYF.

The CDR3 DNA sequence: TGTGCCAGCAGCGTAGGAGGGGGGGGCGAGACCCAGTACTTC. This translates into CASSVGGGGETQYF. The V and J genes are TRBV9 and TRBJ2-5, with D perhaps matching TRBD2 (7 bases). The V end was cut by 0 bases, the J end by 5 bases, with 11 bases between. The germline gives CDR1 SGDLS, CDR2 YYNGEE. The CDR3 is 14 amino acids.

The chain carries TRBV6-5 and TRBJ2-7; no clear D. V dropped 3 bases and J dropped 4 bases, with 10 bases sitting between them. This CDR3 has 13 amino acids. CDR1 MNHEY and CDR2 SVGAGI come from the germline V gene. The CDR3 nucleotides are TGTGCCAGCAGTTATGGGTGGAATTACGAGCAGTACTTC. It codes for CASSYGWNYEQYF.

The chain links TRBV9 to TRBJ2-5, with 11 nucleotides matching TRBD2. The germline V gene has CDR1 SGDLS and CDR2 YYNGEE. Trimming took 3 bases from V and 5 from J; bases not matched to a gene: 15. This CDR3 has 18 residues. The CDR3 DNA follows: TGTGCCAGCAGCGGACTTAGCGGGAGGGGGATTCGAAGGGAGACCCAGTACTTC. This codes for CASSGLSGRGIRRETQYF.

The chain combines TRBV19 with TRBJ2-7, with D unclear. The CDR3 runs 13 residues. V shed 4 bases and J shed 0 bases, with 7 bases lying between them. Germline V CDR1 and CDR2: LNHDA, SQIVND (reference sequence). CDR3 in amino acids: CASSSPSSYEQYF. The DNA for the CDR3 is TGTGCCAGTAGTAGCCCGAGCTCCTACGAGCAGTACTTC.

The chain recombines TRBV10-2 with TRBJ2-5, with 9 bases matching TRBD1. Germline CDR1 is WSHSY and CDR2 is SAAADI. The CDR3 extends over 15 amino acids. With 4 bases clipped from V and 6 bases from J, the junction kept 9 bases outside the gene matches. The CDR3 nucleotides read TGCGCCAGCAGTGGGTTCGCCGGGACAGGGCAGACCCAGTACTTC. Its translation is CASSGFAGTGQTQYF.

CDR3 sequence reads: CASSQPDRGTEAFF. The CDR3 bases are TGCGCCAGCAGCCAACCCGACAGGGGCACTGAAGCTTTCTTT. This sequence joins TRBV4-1 and TRBJ1-1; 8 positions agree with TRBD1. The CDR3 length is 14 residues. Germline CDR1 reads MGHRA; CDR2 reads YSYEKL. With 2 bases clipped from V and 4 bases from J, the junction kept 3 bases outside the gene matches.

The chain joins TRBV11-2 to TRBJ1-1; a weak D match, TRBD1 (5 bases). CDR3 length: 16 residues. V lost 0 bases and J 1 base, leaving 12 bases between the germline ends. Looked up from germline, CDR1 is SGHAT and CDR2 is FQNNGV. CDR3 sequence reads: CASSLEGDVRNTEAFF. The CDR3 DNA is TGTGCCAGCAGCTTAGAGGGGGACGTGAGGAACACTGAAGCTTTCTTT.

The CDR3 spells CASSLVGNTEAFF. CDR3 DNA: TGTGCCAGCAGTTTAGTCGGTAACACTGAAGCTTTCTTT. This rearrangement joins TRBV28 to TRBJ1-1; D uncertain. Germline V gene data show CDR1 as MDHEN and CDR2 as SYDVKM. V was cut by 2 bases and J by 2 bases, with 6 bases left in between. The CDR3 covers 13 residues.

The V call is TRBV10-3, the J call TRBJ2-1; D remains unclear. V was cut by 5 bases and J by 4 bases, with 15 bases left in between. Germline CDR1 is ENHRY and CDR2 is SYGVKD. CDR3 size: 15 residues. The CDR3 loop reads CAISPGRPQYNEQFF. The DNA of the CDR3 is TGTGCCATCAGTCCGGGCCGTCCCCAATACAATGAGCAGTTCTTC.

The chain couples TRBV25-1 to TRBJ2-7, with D uncertain. The CDR3 has 14 residues. V dropped 4 bases and J dropped 0 bases, with 10 bases sitting between them. Germline CDR1 and CDR2: MGHDK and SYGVNS. The CDR3 sequence is CASSAHSGSYEQYF. Here the CDR3 DNA reads TGTGCCAGCAGTGCCCATTCAGGCTCCTACGAGCAGTACTTC.

The chain employs TRBV6-5 and TRBJ1-1; unclear D gene. Germline values: CDR1 MNHEY, CDR2 SVGAGI. The CDR3 length is 15 residues. Deletions cut 0 bases from V and 2 bases from J, with 10 bases between. As DNA, the CDR3 is TGTGCCAGCAGTTACTCGTCAGTAGTTAACACTGAAGCTTTCTTT. Its translation is CASSYSSVVNTEAFF.

The chain is built from TRBV4-1 and TRBJ2-7; 10 nucleotides agree with TRBD1. This CDR3 region has 15 residues. CDR1 and CDR2 from the germline V gene are MGHRA and YSYEKL. Trimming at V came to 6 bases and at J to 2 bases, leaving 7 bases not matched to a gene. CDR3 loop: CASSRSGQGPYEQYF. For the CDR3, the DNA is TGCGCCAGCAGTAGGTCGGGACAGGGGCCCTACGAGCAGTACTTC.

The gene calls are TRBV11-3 and TRBJ2-7; 9 bases line up with TRBD1. This CDR3 comprises 15 residues. V was pared by 5 bases and J by 4 bases, with 9 bases of the junction left unmatched. Per germline, CDR1 SGHNT and CDR2 YENEEA. The CDR3 DNA reads TGTGCCAGCAGCGCGGGGACAGGGAGGAAATACGAGCAGTACTTC. Translated: CASSAGTGRKYEQYF.

The chain recombines TRBV9 with TRBJ2-3; D is possibly TRBD2 (6 bases). The V end was cut by 4 bases, the J end by 1 base, with 10 bases between. The CDR3 is made up of 14 amino acids. From germline, CDR1 is SGDLS and CDR2 YYNGEE. The CDR3 DNA follows: TGTGCCAGCAGCCCCTGGGGGGGCACAGATACGCAGTATTTT. Translated: CASSPWGGTDTQYF.

This clone has a handful of counts. J is TRBJ1-1 and V is TRBV7-9; tentatively, D is TRBD1 (5 bases). This CDR3 has 14 residues. Trimming took off 2 bases at V and 4 bases at J, with 11 bases between the two ends. CDR1 is SEHNR and CDR2 is FQNEAQ in the germline V gene (reference sequence). CDR3 DNA sequence: TGTGCCAGCAGCTTATACGGGGGAAGCACTGAAGCTTTCTTT. Translation: CASSLYGGSTEAFF.

J is TRBJ2-7 and V is TRBV7-9; D possibly corresponds to TRBD1 (5 bases). Trimming removed 4 bases from V and 6 bases from J, with 19 bases in between. This CDR3 contains 15 residues. CDR1 is SEHNR, CDR2 FQNEAQ, per germline (reference sequence). The CDR3 spells CASSSIDQGGTEQYF. CDR3 coding DNA: TGTGCCAGCAGCTCGATCGACCAGGGTGGTACCGAGCAGTACTTC.

The chain joins TRBV4-3 to TRBJ2-1; D is ambiguous. V shed 3 bases and J shed 5 bases, with 5 bases lying between them. This CDR3 region has 12 residues. The germline V gene has CDR1 LGHNA and CDR2 YSLEER. CDR3 amino acids: CASSHGNNEQFF. The CDR3 DNA sequence: TGCGCCAGCAGCCATGGAAACAATGAGCAGTTCTTC.

The chain carries TRBV14 and TRBJ2-3; 9 bases fit TRBD1. CDR3 size: 19 residues. Germline CDR1 reads SGHDN; CDR2 reads FVKESK. V trimming: 3 bases; J trimming: 4 bases; junction bases outside the gene matches: 17. In DNA form, the CDR3 reads TGTGCCAGCAGCCACGTACACCCTGGACAGGGGATTTTCGCAGATACGCAGTATTTT. Translating it yields CASSHVHPGQGIFADTQYF.